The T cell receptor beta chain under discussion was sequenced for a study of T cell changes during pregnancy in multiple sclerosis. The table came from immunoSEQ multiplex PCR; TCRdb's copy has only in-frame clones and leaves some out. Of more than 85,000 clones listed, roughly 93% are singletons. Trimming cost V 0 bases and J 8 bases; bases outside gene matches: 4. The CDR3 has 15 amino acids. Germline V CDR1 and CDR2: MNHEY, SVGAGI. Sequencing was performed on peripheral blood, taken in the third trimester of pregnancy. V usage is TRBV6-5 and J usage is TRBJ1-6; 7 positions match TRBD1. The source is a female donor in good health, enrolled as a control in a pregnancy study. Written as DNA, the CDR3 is TGTGCCAGCAGTTACTCTCGACAGGGCGATTCACCCCTCCACTTT. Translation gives CASSYSRQGDSPLHF.